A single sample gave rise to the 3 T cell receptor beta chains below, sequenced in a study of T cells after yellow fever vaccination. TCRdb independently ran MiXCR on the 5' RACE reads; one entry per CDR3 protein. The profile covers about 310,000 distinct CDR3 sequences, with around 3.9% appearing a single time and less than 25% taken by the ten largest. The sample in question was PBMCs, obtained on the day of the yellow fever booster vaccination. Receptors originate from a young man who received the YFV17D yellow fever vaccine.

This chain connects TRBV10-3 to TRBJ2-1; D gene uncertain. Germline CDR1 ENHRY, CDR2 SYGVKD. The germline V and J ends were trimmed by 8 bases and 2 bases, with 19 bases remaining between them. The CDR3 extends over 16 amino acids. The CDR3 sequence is CAIAPVLSATYNEQFF. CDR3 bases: TGTGCCATCGCACCTGTCCTCAGCGCAACCTACAATGAGCAGTTCTTC.

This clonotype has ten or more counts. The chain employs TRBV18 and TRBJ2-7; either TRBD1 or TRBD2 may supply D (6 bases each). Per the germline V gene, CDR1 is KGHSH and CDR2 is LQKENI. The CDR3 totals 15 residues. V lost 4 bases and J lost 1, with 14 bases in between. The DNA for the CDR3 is TGTGCCAGCTCACTCCGGGGGCACGCATCCTACGAGCAGTACTTC. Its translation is CASSLRGHASYEQYF.

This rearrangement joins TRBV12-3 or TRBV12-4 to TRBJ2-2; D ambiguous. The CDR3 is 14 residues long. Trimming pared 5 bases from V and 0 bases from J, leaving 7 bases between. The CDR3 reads CASSMTPNTGELFF. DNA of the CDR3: TGTGCCAGCAGTATGACCCCGAACACCGGGGAGCTGTTTTTT.